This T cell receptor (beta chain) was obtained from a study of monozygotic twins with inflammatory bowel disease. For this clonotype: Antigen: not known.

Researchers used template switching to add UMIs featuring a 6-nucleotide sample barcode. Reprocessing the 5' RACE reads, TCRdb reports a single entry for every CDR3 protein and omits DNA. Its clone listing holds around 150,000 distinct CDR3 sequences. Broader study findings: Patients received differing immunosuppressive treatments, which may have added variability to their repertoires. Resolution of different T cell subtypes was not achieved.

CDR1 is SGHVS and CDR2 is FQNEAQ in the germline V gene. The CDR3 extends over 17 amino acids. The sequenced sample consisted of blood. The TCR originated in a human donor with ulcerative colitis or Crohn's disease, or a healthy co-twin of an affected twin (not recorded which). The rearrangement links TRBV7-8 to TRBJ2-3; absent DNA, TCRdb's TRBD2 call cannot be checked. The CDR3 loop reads CASSPTETRSLRDTQYF.